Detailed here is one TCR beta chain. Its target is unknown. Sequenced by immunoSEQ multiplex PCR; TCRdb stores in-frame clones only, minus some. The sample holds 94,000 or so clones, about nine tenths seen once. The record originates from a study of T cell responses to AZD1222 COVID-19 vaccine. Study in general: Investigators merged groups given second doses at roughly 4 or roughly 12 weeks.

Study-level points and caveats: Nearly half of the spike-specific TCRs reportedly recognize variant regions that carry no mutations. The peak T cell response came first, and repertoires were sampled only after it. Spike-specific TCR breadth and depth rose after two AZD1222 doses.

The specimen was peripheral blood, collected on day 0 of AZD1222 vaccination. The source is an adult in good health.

CDR3 region: CASSLGPGNNSPLHF. The DNA for the CDR3 is TGTGCCAGCAGCTTAGGCCCGGGAAATAATTCACCCCTCCACTTT. V gene TRBV7-2 combines with J gene TRBJ1-6; D not certain. CDR1 and CDR2 (germline): SGHTA, FQGNSA. This CDR3 is 15 amino acids long. The V gene lost 1 base and the J gene lost 5 bases, with 9 bases spanning the gap.